This T cell receptor beta chain was documented in a study of cytotoxic CD8 clonotypes in ibrutinib-treated CLL. Study in general: Across the patients, some ten were relapsed/refractory, 15 treatment-naive and around 18 IGHV unmutated. Response samples were taken after a median around 13 months of treatment, range 6 to 36. Study conclusions and caveats: Clonality (at baseline) was higher than in age-matched healthy donors and tracked circulating CD8+ T-cell counts.

Libraries were prepared by immunoSEQ multiplex PCR; TCRdb keeps only in-frame clonotypes and omits some of them. The sample lists around 310,000 clones, around four fifths occurring once. To note about this clone: No antigen is known for it.

V shed 0 bases and J shed 10 bases, with 14 bases lying between them. CDR1 is SGDLS and CDR2 is YYNGEE in the germline V gene. The CDR3 totals 14 residues. This receptor was obtained from a human donor with chronic lymphocytic leukemia. This sequence joins TRBV9 and TRBJ2-1, with D maybe TRBD2 (7 bases). The sample consisted of PBMCs, taken before ibrutinib treatment. CDR3 in amino acids: CASSVGPGGQEQFF. The DNA of the CDR3 is TGTGCCAGCAGCGTAGGACCGGGGGGCCAAGAGCAGTTCTTC.